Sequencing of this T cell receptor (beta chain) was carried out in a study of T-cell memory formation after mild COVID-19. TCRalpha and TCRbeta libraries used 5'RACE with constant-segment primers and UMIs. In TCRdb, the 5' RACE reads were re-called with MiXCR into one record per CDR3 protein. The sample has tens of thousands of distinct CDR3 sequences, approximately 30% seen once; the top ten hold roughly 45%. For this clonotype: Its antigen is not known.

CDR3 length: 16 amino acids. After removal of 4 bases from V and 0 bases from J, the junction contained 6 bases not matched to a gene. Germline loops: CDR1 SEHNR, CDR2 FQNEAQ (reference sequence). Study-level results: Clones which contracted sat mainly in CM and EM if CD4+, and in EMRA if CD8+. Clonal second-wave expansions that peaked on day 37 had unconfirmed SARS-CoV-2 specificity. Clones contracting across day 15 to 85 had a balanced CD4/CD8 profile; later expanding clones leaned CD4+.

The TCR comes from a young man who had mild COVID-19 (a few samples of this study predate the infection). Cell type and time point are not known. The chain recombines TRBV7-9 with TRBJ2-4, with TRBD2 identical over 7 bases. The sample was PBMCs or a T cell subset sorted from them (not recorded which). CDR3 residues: CASSSREEVAKNIQYF. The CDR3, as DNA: TGTGCCAGCAGCTCCCGGGAGGAGGTAGCCAAAAACATTCAGTACTTC.